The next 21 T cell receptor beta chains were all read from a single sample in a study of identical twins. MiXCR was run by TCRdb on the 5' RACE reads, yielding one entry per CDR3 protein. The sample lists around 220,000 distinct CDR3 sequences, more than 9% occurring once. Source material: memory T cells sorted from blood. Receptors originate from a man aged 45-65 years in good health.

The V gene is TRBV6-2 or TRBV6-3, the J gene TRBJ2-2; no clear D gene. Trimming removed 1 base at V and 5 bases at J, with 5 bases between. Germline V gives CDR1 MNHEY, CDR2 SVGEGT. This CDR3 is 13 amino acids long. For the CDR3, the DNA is TGTGCCAGCAGTTACTATGGTACCGGGGAGCTGTTTTTT. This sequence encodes CASSYYGTGELFF.

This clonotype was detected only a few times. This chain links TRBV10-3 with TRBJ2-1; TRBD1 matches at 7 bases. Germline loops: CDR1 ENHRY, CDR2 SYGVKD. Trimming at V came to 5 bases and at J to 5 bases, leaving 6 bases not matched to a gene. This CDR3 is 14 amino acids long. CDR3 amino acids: CAISWAGGNNEQFF. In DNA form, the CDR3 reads TGTGCCATCAGTTGGGCAGGGGGTAACAATGAGCAGTTCTTC.

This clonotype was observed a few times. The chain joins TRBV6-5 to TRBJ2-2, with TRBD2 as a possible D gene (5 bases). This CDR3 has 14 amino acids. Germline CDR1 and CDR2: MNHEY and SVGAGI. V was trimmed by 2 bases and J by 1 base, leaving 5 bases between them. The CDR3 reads CASSYGRNTGELFF. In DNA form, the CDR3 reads TGTGCCAGCAGTTACGGGAGGAACACCGGGGAGCTGTTTTTT.

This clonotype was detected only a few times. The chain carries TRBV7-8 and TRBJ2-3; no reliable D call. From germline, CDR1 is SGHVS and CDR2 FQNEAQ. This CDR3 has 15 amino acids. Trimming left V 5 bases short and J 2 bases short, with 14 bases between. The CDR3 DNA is TGTGCCAGCAGCAGCTCGGTGGGGAACACAGATACGCAGTATTTT. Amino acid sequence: CASSSSVGNTDTQYF.

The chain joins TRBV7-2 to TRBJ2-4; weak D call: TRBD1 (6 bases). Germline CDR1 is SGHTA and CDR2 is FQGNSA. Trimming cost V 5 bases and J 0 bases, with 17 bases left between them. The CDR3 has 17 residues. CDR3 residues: CASSLLSGGLAKNIQYF. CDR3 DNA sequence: TGTGCCAGCAGCCTCCTCAGTGGGGGCCTAGCCAAAAACATTCAGTACTTC.

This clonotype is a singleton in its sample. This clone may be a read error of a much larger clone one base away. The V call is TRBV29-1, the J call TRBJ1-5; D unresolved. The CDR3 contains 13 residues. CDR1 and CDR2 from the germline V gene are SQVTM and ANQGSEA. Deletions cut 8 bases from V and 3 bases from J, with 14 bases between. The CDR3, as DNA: TGCAGCACCGCAGAGAATAACAATCAGCCCCAGCATTTT. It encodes CSTAENNNQPQHF.

The CDR3 DNA follows: TGTGCCATCAGTGACGGGACTTTCTATGGCTACACCTTC. Translating gives CAISDGTFYGYTF. The rearrangement links TRBV10-3 to TRBJ1-2, with a weak D call TRBD1 (5 bases). In germline, CDR1 is ENHRY, CDR2 SYGVKD. The CDR3 is 13 amino acids. V lost 3 bases to trimming and J lost 4 bases, with 9 bases between them.

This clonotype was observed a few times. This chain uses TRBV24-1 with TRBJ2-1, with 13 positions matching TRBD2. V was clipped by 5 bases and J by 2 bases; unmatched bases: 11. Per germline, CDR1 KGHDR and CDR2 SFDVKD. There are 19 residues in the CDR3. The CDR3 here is CATSGGTSGALRAYNEQFF. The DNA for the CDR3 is TGTGCCACCAGTGGAGGGACTAGCGGGGCACTGAGGGCCTACAATGAGCAGTTCTTC.

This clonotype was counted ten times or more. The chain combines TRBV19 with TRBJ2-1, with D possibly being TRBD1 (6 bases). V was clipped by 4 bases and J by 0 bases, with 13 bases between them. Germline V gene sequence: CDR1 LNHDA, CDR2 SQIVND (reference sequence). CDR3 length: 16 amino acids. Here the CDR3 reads CASSTEGQSSYNEQFF. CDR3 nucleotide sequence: TGTGCCAGTAGTACAGAAGGACAGAGCTCCTACAATGAGCAGTTCTTC.

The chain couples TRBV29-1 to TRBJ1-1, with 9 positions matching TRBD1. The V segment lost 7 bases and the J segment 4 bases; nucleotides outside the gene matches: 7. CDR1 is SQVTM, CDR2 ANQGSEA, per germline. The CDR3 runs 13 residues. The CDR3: CSAGQGSSTEAFF. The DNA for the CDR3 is TGCAGCGCCGGACAGGGGTCGAGCACTGAAGCTTTCTTT.

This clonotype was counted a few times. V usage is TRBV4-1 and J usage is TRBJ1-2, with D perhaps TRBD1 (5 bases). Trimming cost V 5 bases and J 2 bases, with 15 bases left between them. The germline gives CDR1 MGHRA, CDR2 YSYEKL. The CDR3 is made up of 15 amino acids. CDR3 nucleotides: TGCGCCAGCAGCATGCGGGGGGGAGAAAACTATGGCTACACCTTC. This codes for CASSMRGGENYGYTF.

CDR3 sequence: CATRTGIGELFF. The CDR3 bases are TGTGCCACGAGGACAGGGATCGGGGAGCTGTTTTTT. V usage is TRBV12-3 or TRBV12-4 and J usage is TRBJ2-2, with 8 bases fitting TRBD1. The V gene end was trimmed by 10 bases and the J gene end by 7 bases; junction bases not matched to a gene: 5. The CDR3 contains 12 residues.

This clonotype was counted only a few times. The CDR3 nucleotides read TGTGCCAGCAGACAGACTAGGACAAGCTCTGGGGCCAACGTCCTGACTTTC. Its protein is CASRQTRTSSGANVLTF. The genes are TRBV6-2 or TRBV6-3 and TRBJ2-6; TRBD2 might be the D (6 bases). Germline V CDR1 and CDR2: MNHEY, SVGEGT. CDR3 length equals 17 residues. V lost 6 bases and J lost 0, with 15 bases in between.

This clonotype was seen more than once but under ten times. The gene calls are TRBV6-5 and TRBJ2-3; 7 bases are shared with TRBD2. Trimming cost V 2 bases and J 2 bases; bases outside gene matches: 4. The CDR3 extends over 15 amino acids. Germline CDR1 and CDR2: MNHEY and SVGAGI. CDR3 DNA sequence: TGTGCCAGCAGTTACGGACGGGGGGTCACAGATACGCAGTATTTT. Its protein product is CASSYGRGVTDTQYF.

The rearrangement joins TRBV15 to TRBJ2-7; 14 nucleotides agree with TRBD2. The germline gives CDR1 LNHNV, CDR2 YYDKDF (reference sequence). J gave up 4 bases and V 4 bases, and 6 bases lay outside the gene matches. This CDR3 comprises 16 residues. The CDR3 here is CATSKGLAGVKYEQYF. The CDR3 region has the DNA TGTGCCACCAGCAAGGGACTAGCGGGAGTAAAGTACGAGCAGTACTTC. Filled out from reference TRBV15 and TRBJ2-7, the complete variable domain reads DAMVIQNPRYQVTQFGKPVTLSCSQTLNHNVMYWYQQKSSQAPKLLFHYYDKDFNNEADTPDNFQSRRPNTSFCFLDIRSPGLGDTAMYLCATSKGLAGVKYEQYFGPGTRLTVT.

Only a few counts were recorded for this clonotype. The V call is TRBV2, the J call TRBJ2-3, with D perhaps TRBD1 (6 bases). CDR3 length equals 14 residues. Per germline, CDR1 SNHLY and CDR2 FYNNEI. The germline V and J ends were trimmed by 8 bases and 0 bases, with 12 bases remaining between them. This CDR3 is CASRTAPSTDTQYF. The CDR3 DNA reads TGTGCCAGCCGGACAGCACCAAGCACAGATACGCAGTATTTT.

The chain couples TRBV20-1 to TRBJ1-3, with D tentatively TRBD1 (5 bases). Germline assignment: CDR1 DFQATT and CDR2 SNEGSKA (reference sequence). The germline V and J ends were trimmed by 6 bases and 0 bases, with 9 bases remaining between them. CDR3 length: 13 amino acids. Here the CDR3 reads CSAPDSSGNTIYF. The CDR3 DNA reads TGCAGTGCCCCAGACAGCTCTGGAAACACCATATATTTT.

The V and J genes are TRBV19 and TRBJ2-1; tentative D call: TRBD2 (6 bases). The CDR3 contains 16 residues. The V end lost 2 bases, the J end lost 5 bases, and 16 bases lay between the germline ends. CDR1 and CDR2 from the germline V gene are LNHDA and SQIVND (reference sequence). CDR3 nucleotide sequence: TGTGCCAGTAGTATAAGCGGGTCGGCCCCCCACAATGAGCAGTTCTTC. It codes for CASSISGSAPHNEQFF.

The CDR3: CATRVTIGGGYTF. In nucleotides, the CDR3 is TGTGCCACCAGGGTCACCATCGGGGGTGGCTACACCTTC. The V call is TRBV6-1, the J call TRBJ1-2, with a weak D call TRBD1 (5 bases). The CDR3 runs 13 residues. Trimming took off 10 bases at V and 7 bases at J, with 19 bases between the two ends. Germline assignment: CDR1 MNHNS and CDR2 SASEGT.

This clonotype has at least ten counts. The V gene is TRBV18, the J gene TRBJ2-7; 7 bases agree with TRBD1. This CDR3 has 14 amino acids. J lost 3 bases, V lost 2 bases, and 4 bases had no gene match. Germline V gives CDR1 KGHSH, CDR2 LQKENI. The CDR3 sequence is CASSPDRAVYEQYF. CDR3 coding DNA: TGTGCCAGCTCACCAGACAGGGCTGTCTACGAGCAGTACTTC.

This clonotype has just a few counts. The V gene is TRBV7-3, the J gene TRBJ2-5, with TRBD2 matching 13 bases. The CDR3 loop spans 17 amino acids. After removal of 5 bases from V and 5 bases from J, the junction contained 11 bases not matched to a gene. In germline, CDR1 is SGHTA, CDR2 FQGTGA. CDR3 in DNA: TGTGCCAGCAGCCCCGGGGGACTAGCGGGAAGGAGGGAGACCCAGTACTTC. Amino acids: CASSPGGLAGRRETQYF.